A selection of T cell receptor beta chains follows, all from one sample in a study of PD-1 blockade in classical Hodgkin lymphoma. TCRdb's copy holds only in-frame clones and misses some; the assay was immunoSEQ multiplex PCR. The sample contains just over 15,000 clones, roughly 84% of which appear only once. The sample consisted of CD4+ T cells from blood. The receptors come from a human donor with classical Hodgkin lymphoma. Both conserved end residues are part of each CDR3.

V gene: TRBV7-2; J gene: TRBJ2-1; CDR3 protein: CASSLRLSVSYNEQFF
V gene: TRBV5-4; J gene: TRBJ2-5; CDR3 protein: CASSSVTSGSKTQYF
V gene: TRBV28; J gene: TRBJ2-2; CDR3 protein: CASSLLRTGELFF
V gene: TRBV2; J gene: TRBJ2-7; CDR3 protein: CASSGRPGQVIPEQYF
V gene: TRBV10-1; J gene: TRBJ2-3; CDR3 protein: CASSEGGTGRADTQYF
V gene: TRBV10-3; J gene: TRBJ2-1; CDR3 protein: CAISTSGRAAFDNEQFF
V gene: TRBV19; J gene: TRBJ2-7; CDR3 protein: CASSIVRLAEDLEYEQYF
V gene: TRBV19; J gene: TRBJ2-5; CDR3 protein: CASSSLRQETQYF
V gene: TRBV28; J gene: TRBJ1-4; CDR3 protein: CASSSSQGMFEKLFF
V gene: TRBV19; J gene: TRBJ2-3; CDR3 protein: CASGTSGTDTQYF